This entry lists 24 T cell receptor beta chains sequenced from one sample in a study. TCRdb used MiXCR to reprocess the RT-PCR reads, holding one entry per CDR3 protein. The sample includes almost 700,000 distinct CDR3 sequences, approximately 15% of them seen just once. The sequencing input was memory CD4+ T cells from blood. These receptors all come from a female donor in good health, serving as a healthy control.

This clonotype was seen a few times. The chain links TRBV7-2 to TRBJ1-2; 7 bases map to TRBD1. After removal of 4 bases from V and 6 bases from J, the junction contained 5 bases not matched to a gene. The CDR3 length is 13 residues. Germline V gene sequence: CDR1 SGHTA, CDR2 FQGNSA. CDR3 in amino acids: CASSSSGTDGYTF. The CDR3 bases are TGTGCCAGCAGCTCGTCCGGGACAGATGGCTACACCTTC.

The rearrangement joins TRBV7-8 to TRBJ2-5, with D maybe TRBD2 (7 bases). V was pared by 7 bases and J by 5 bases, with 14 bases between. The CDR3 is made up of 13 amino acids. Germline V lookup: CDR1 SGHVS, CDR2 FQNEAQ. CDR3 DNA sequence: TGTGCCAGCATCGTAGGGGGAGGGGAGACCCAGTACTTC. Residues: CASIVGGGETQYF.

The V and J genes are TRBV20-1 and TRBJ2-1; TRBD1 agrees at 8 bases. The CDR3 totals 14 residues. V lost 5 bases, J lost 5 bases, and 8 bases stayed unmatched. The germline V gene has CDR1 DFQATT and CDR2 SNEGSKA (reference sequence). CDR3 loop: CSAWVGQGHNEQFF. The CDR3 DNA is TGCAGTGCTTGGGTCGGACAGGGACACAATGAGCAGTTCTTC.

In its sample, this clonotype was seen a few times. V and J are TRBV4-1 and TRBJ1-2; no clear D gene. The CDR3 covers 14 residues. Germline CDR1 is MGHRA and CDR2 is YSYEKL. V was cut by 1 base and J by 3 bases, with 9 bases left in between. CDR3 sequence reads: CASSQGERYYGYTF. The CDR3 nucleotides are TGCGCCAGCAGCCAAGGAGAGCGGTACTATGGCTACACCTTC.

This clonotype came up a few times. V gene TRBV7-9 combines with J gene TRBJ2-7; TRBD1 agrees at 7 bases. The CDR3 runs 12 residues. V was clipped by 4 bases and J by 7 bases; unmatched bases: 4. The germline gives CDR1 SEHNR, CDR2 FQNEAQ (reference sequence). CDR3 sequence reads: CASSSSGGEQYF. CDR3 coding DNA: TGTGCCAGCAGCTCCTCAGGGGGAGAGCAGTACTTC.

The gene calls are TRBV20-1 and TRBJ1-2; D unresolved. The length of the CDR3 is 11 residues. V was shortened by 3 bases and J by 8 bases, with 10 bases between the two germline ends. CDR1 is DFQATT, CDR2 SNEGSKA, per germline (reference sequence). The CDR3 DNA reads as TGCAGTGCTAGTGGTCAGCTAGGCTACACCTTC. Translation: CSASGQLGYTF.

This clonotype appeared many times. The chain couples TRBV12-3 or TRBV12-4 to TRBJ2-7; 7 bases are shared with TRBD1. The CDR3 loop spans 13 amino acids. J was trimmed by 1 base and V by 6 bases; bases with no gene match: 3. CDR3: CASRETGSYEQYF. In DNA form, the CDR3 reads TGTGCCAGCAGGGAGACAGGGTCCTACGAGCAGTACTTC.

This clonotype was counted at least ten times. The V call is TRBV20-1, the J call TRBJ2-5; no firm D call. CDR1 and CDR2 (germline): DFQATT, SNEGSKA (reference sequence). The CDR3 is made up of 12 amino acids. V dropped 0 bases and J dropped 1 base, with 3 bases sitting between them. In nucleotides, the CDR3 is TGCAGTGCTAGAGACCTCCAAGAGACCCAGTACTTC. Protein: CSARDLQETQYF.

This clonotype was observed many times. V gene TRBV5-6 combines with J gene TRBJ2-3; D not certain. With 3 bases removed from V and 2 bases from J, the gap between germline ends came to 4 bases. The CDR3 has 12 residues. The germline CDR1 and CDR2 sequences are SGHDT and YYEEEE. The CDR3 reads CASSWNTDTQYF. CDR3 nucleotides: TGTGCCAGCAGCTGGAACACAGATACGCAGTATTTT.

The V call is TRBV20-1, the J call TRBJ1-5; 7 bases match TRBD1. The CDR3 sequence is 15 residues long. The ends lost 3 bases at V and 7 bases at J; junction bases unmatched: 12. CDR1 and CDR2 from the germline V gene are DFQATT and SNEGSKA (reference sequence). CDR3 region: CSASPTTGFLQPQHF. The DNA of the CDR3 is TGCAGTGCTAGTCCCACGACAGGGTTCCTACAGCCCCAGCATTTT.

The chain is built from TRBV4-2 and TRBJ2-7; 8 bases fit TRBD2. This CDR3 has 16 amino acids. Germline CDR1 and CDR2: LGHNA and YNFKEQ. V lost 0 bases, J lost 1 base, and 5 bases stayed unmatched. As DNA, the CDR3 is TGTGCCAGCAGCCAAGAACTAGCGGTCCTTTCCTACGAGCAGTACTTC. Encoded protein: CASSQELAVLSYEQYF.

The chain employs TRBV4-2 and TRBJ2-1; possible D gene TRBD2, 6 bases. The CDR3 is made up of 14 amino acids. The germline CDR1 and CDR2 sequences are LGHNA and YNFKEQ. Trimming left V 3 bases short and J 10 bases short, with 16 bases between. The CDR3 spells CASSHRDWPLEQFF. The CDR3 DNA reads TGTGCCAGCAGCCACCGGGACTGGCCTCTGGAGCAGTTCTTC.

The chain links TRBV11-1 to TRBJ2-5, with D perhaps given as TRBD1 or TRBD2 (7 bases each). The germline gives CDR1 SGHAT, CDR2 FQDESV (reference sequence). The ends were cut back, 4 bases at V and 2 bases at J, with 14 bases in the middle. The CDR3 is made up of 15 amino acids. The CDR3 DNA is TGTGCCAGCAGCTGGGGAGGGGGCCAACAAGAGACCCAGTACTTC. Its protein product is CASSWGGGQQETQYF.

This clonotype was picked up a small number of times. V gene TRBV28 combines with J gene TRBJ2-6; 7 bases map to TRBD1. The CDR3 extends over 16 amino acids. Trimming took 6 bases from V and 4 from J; bases not matched to a gene: 9. Germline V gene sequence: CDR1 MDHEN, CDR2 SYDVKM. The CDR3, as DNA: TGTGCCAGCAGGACGAACAGGGGTGCGGGGGCCAACGTCCTGACTTTC. Its protein product is CASRTNRGAGANVLTF. The whole variable domain, remainder taken from reference TRBV28 and TRBJ2-6, is DVKVTQSSRYLVKRTGEKVFLECVQDMDHENMFWYRQDPGLGLRLIYFSYDVKMKEKGDIPEGYSVSREKKERFSLILESASTNQTSMYLCASRTNRGAGANVLTFGAGSRLTVL.

This clonotype was found many times. The chain employs TRBV7-3 and TRBJ2-7; 7 bases map to TRBD2. CDR1 is SGHTA and CDR2 is FQGTGA in the germline V gene. Trimming removed 2 bases from V and 2 bases from J; junction bases left unmatched: 9. The CDR3 covers 16 residues. The CDR3 DNA follows: TGTGCCAGCAGCTTACCCTCGTCCGGGACTACCTACGAGCAGTACTTC. It is translated as CASSLPSSGTTYEQYF.

The J gene is TRBJ2-7, the V gene TRBV5-4, with a possible D match to TRBD2 (6 bases). V was pared by 4 bases and J by 7 bases, with 15 bases between. CDR1 is SGHNT, CDR2 YYREEE, per germline (reference sequence). This CDR3 region has 13 residues. CDR3 nucleotides: TGTGCCAGCAGCCGGGACTCGGTGGGAGAGCAGTACTTC. Translated: CASSRDSVGEQYF.

This clonotype was counted a few times. The chain recombines TRBV9 with TRBJ2-7, with D unclear. The length of the CDR3 is 10 residues. Trimming took 4 bases from V and 13 from J, leaving 12 bases between them. Germline V lookup: CDR1 SGDLS, CDR2 YYNGEE. CDR3: CASSHRVGYF. In nucleotides, the CDR3 is TGTGCCAGCAGCCACCGGGTGGGATACTTC.

This clonotype was counted at least ten times. The chain has TRBV20-1 and TRBJ2-5; 8 bases line up with TRBD2. V was pared by 0 bases and J by 5 bases, with 11 bases of the junction left unmatched. CDR1 and CDR2 from the germline V gene are DFQATT and SNEGSKA (reference sequence). This CDR3 has 16 amino acids. This CDR3 is CSARDLNGRALETQYF. CDR3 nucleotides: TGCAGTGCTAGAGATCTTAACGGGAGGGCCCTGGAGACCCAGTACTTC.

Many counts were recorded for this clonotype. The genes are TRBV12-3 or TRBV12-4 and TRBJ2-7, with 14 bases aligning to TRBD2. V was clipped by 5 bases and J by 4 bases; unmatched bases: 1. This CDR3 region has 14 residues. In DNA form, the CDR3 reads TGTGCCAGCAGTCGACTAGCGGGAGGGTACGAGCAGTACTTC. Protein product: CASSRLAGGYEQYF.

The genes are TRBV6-1 and TRBJ1-5; D remains unclear. Trimming removed 7 bases at V and 5 bases at J, with 12 bases between. The CDR3 runs to 13 residues. Germline V gene data show CDR1 as MNHNS and CDR2 as SASEGT. As DNA, the CDR3 is TGTGCCAGCACTCGGTTTTGGGATCAGCCCCAGCATTTT. It translates to CASTRFWDQPQHF.

There are a few counts of this clonotype. The chain is built from TRBV6-1 and TRBJ1-1, with TRBD1 matching over 10 bases. This CDR3 has 15 amino acids. The V gene's germline CDR1 is MNHNS and CDR2 SASEGT. J was trimmed by 3 bases and V by 3 bases; bases with no gene match: 4. CDR3 bases: TGTGCCAGCAGTGAGGGACAGGGGTGGTACACTGAAGCTTTCTTT. This gives the protein CASSEGQGWYTEAFF.

In this sample, this clonotype turned up many times. The rearrangement uses TRBV6-1 and TRBJ1-2; weak D call: TRBD1 (6 bases). The CDR3 loop spans 13 amino acids. Germline V gives CDR1 MNHNS, CDR2 SASEGT. Trimming cost V 5 bases and J 6 bases, with 13 bases left between them. The DNA of the CDR3 is TGTGCCAGCAGTTTACAGGGTGGAGATGGCTACACCTTC. Protein: CASSLQGGDGYTF.

V gene TRBV12-3 or TRBV12-4 combines with J gene TRBJ2-7; 7 nucleotides align to TRBD1. The CDR3 length is 16 residues. The trim removed 0 bases at V and 1 base at J, leaving 6 bases unmatched. CDR3 amino acids: CASSLAPTRGSYEQYF. The CDR3 bases are TGTGCCAGCAGTTTAGCCCCTACCAGGGGGTCCTACGAGCAGTACTTC.

The sample holds many counts of this clonotype. CDR3 sequence: CATQGPDQPQHF. The CDR3 nucleotides are TGTGCCACACAGGGCCCGGATCAGCCCCAGCATTTT. The chain is built from TRBV10-3 and TRBJ1-5; possible D gene TRBD1, 6 bases. Germline V gives CDR1 ENHRY, CDR2 SYGVKD. Trimming cost V 10 bases and J 5 bases, with 12 bases left between them. The CDR3 totals 12 residues.